This is a list of T cell receptor beta chains from one sample in a study of human T cells and chemical hapten exposure. TCRdb passed the RACE reads through MiXCR, listing each CDR3 protein once. This table holds fewer than 100,000 distinct CDR3 sequences, approximately 13% found once. Here the sequenced sample was whole blood, taken in connection with sensitization to the hapten diphenylcyclopropenone (DPC). The receptors were gathered from a woman aged 40 to 50 with alopecia areata. Some clones in this sample may be carry-over from other donors' samples. The CDR3 runs from the conserved cysteine through the conserved F or W. The order of the fields is J gene, V gene, D gene, clone size, CDR3 DNA, CDR3 protein. A D gene is named only where the DNA matches it firmly. Not every row has a clone size; where given, it reads once, few, many or a size class.

TRBJ1-4 | TRBV20-1 | - | - | TGCAGTGCTAAGAGATATAATGAAAAACTGTTTTTT | CSAKRYNEKLFF
TRBJ1-2 | TRBV28 | - | many | TGTGCCAGCAGTACAACAGGGCGGGGCGGCTACACCTTC | CASSTTGRGGYTF
TRBJ2-3 | TRBV3-1 | - | many | TGTGCCAGCAGCCCGCCCATTACGCGAGATACGCAGTATTTT | CASSPPITRDTQYF
TRBJ1-6 | TRBV12-3/TRBV12-4 | - | - | TGTGCCAGCAACGTGGACGGAGGAGATTGGACCCTCCACTTT | CASNVDGGDWTLHF
TRBJ2-1 | TRBV7-3 | - | - | TGTGCCAGCAGCTTCACGGGCCTCTCCTACAATGAGCAGTTCTTC | CASSFTGLSYNEQFF
TRBJ1-1 | TRBV29-1 | TRBD1 | - | TGCAGCGTTGAAGCGGGACAGGGGTTAACTGAAGCTTTCTTT | CSVEAGQGLTEAFF
TRBJ2-7 | TRBV29-1 | - | few | TGCAGCGCAGGGGACCCTCCCTACGAGCAGTACTTC | CSAGDPPYEQYF
TRBJ2-7 | TRBV23-1 | - | once | TGCGCCAGCTGGCTAAAACTCTACGAGCAGTACTTC | CASWLKLYEQYF
TRBJ2-7 | TRBV11-2 | - | few | TGTGCCAGCAGCCCCCCGCCTTCAACAGGGTACGAGCAGTACTTC | CASSPPPSTGYEQYF
TRBJ2-2 | TRBV6-2/TRBV6-3 | TRBD2 | - | TGTGCCAGCAGACCCCTAGCGGGAGGGCCCTCCGGGGAGCTGTTTTTT | CASRPLAGGPSGELFF
TRBJ2-1 | TRBV21-1 | - | few | TGTGCCAGCAGCCGTAGCGGCAGTATAGGGAATGAGCAGTTCTTC | CASSRSGSIGNEQFF
TRBJ1-4 | TRBV28 | - | few | TGTGCCAGCAGCCTCTCAGTGGAAAAACTGTTTTTT | CASSLSVEKLFF
TRBJ2-4 | TRBV23-1 | - | - | TGCGCCAGCAGTCAACGCAGGACCAAAAACATTCAGTACTTC | CASSQRRTKNIQYF
TRBJ2-1 | TRBV15 | TRBD2 | many | TGTGCCACCAGCAGAGATGGTTCGGTCGGGCTAGCGGAATACAATGAGCAGTTCTTC | CATSRDGSVGLAEYNEQFF
TRBJ2-7 | TRBV30 | - | - | TGTGCCTGGAGAAAAACTGTCTACGAGCAGTACTTC | CAWRKTVYEQYF
TRBJ2-1 | TRBV7-3 | - | many | TGTGCCAGCAGCCTTCGGGGGCCCCTCTCCTACAATGAGCAGTTCTTC | CASSLRGPLSYNEQFF
TRBJ1-1 | TRBV20-1 | - | many | TGCAGTGCTATCGGGGGGGAGGTCACTGAAGCTTTCTTT | CSAIGGEVTEAFF
TRBJ2-1 | TRBV4-1 | - | few | TGCGCCAGCAGCCAATCTCAGGGGTACAATGAGCAGTTCTTC | CASSQSQGYNEQFF
TRBJ1-5 | TRBV12-3/TRBV12-4 | - | - | TGTGCCAGCAGTTTGAGTTTGCCTCAGCCCCAGCATTTT | CASSLSLPQPQHF
TRBJ2-7 | TRBV4-1 | - | - | TGCGCCAGCAGCCAACGAGCAGAGGATAGGTACGAGCAGTACTTC | CASSQRAEDRYEQYF
TRBJ2-1 | TRBV29-1 | - | - | TGCAGCGTTGCAGGTTACAATGAGCAGTTCTTC | CSVAGYNEQFF
TRBJ2-3 | TRBV10-3 | - | few | TGTGCCATCACCCGGGACGGAGATACGCAGTATTTT | CAITRDGDTQYF
TRBJ2-1 | TRBV28 | - | few | TGTGCCAGCCATCGGGCGACAGGTGAGCAGTTCTTC | CASHRATGEQFF
TRBJ2-1 | TRBV7-3 | TRBD1 | many | TGTGCCAGCAGCTTAAACCCGGGACAGCCTCCCTACAATGAGCAGTTCTTC | CASSLNPGQPPYNEQFF
TRBJ2-7 | TRBV6-2/TRBV6-3 | TRBD1 | few | TGTGCCAGCAGTTTCCCGGGACAGTACGAGCAGTACTTC | CASSFPGQYEQYF
TRBJ2-1 | TRBV20-1 | - | few | TGCAGTGCCAGCGGACGGGCCTCCTACAATGAGCAGTTCTTC | CSASGRASYNEQFF
TRBJ1-4 | TRBV2 | TRBD1 | many | TGTGCCAGCAGCCTTGACAGGGGTAATGAAAAACTGTTTTTT | CASSLDRGNEKLFF
TRBJ1-1 | TRBV28 | TRBD1 | many | TGTGCCAGTTCTGGACAGGGAAGGTACACTGAAGCTTTCTTT | CASSGQGRYTEAFF
TRBJ2-3 | TRBV29-1 | TRBD2 | many | TGCAGCGGGGGGACTAGCGGGAGCGCAGATACGCAGTATTTT | CSGGTSGSADTQYF